Below, 19 T cell receptor beta chains from the same sample are listed, as sequenced in a study of blood T cell repertoires in COVID-19 (dated by TCRdb to about 2020). The library was obtained by the immunoSEQ multiplex PCR assay. In its TCRdb copy, this immuneACCESS table keeps in-frame sequences only and misses some clones. Where compared with another copy, unresolved V genes explain less than half of these, and the others have no known cause. This sample gives 500,000 or so clones in total; approximately 90% of them show up just once. The ten largest clones add up to 0.7% of the sample. Sequences were obtained from PBMCs or T cells enriched from blood (not recorded which). All receptors come from a woman aged 18-30 years who had recovered from COVID-19.

Written as DNA, the CDR3 is TGTGCCAGCAGCTATACCGGGGGGGGTTCCACAGATACGCAGTATTTT. Protein: CASSYTGGGSTDTQYF. The rearrangement joins TRBV7-2 to TRBJ2-3; 8 bases map to TRBD2. Germline assignment: CDR1 SGHTA and CDR2 FQGNSA. The trim removed 4 bases at V and 2 bases at J, leaving 8 bases unmatched. The CDR3 covers 16 residues.

This chain connects TRBV5-1 to TRBJ1-2; TRBD1 might be the D (5 bases). V dropped 0 bases and J dropped 6 bases, with 9 bases sitting between them. The length of the CDR3 is 13 residues. Germline CDR1 reads SGHRS; CDR2 reads YFSETQ. CDR3 region: CASSLVGQDGYTF. The CDR3 region has the DNA TGCGCCAGCAGCTTGGTGGGGCAGGATGGCTACACCTTC.

The chain uses TRBV7-2 and TRBJ2-7; D is unresolved. V lost 1 base and J 3 bases, leaving 19 bases between the germline ends. In germline, CDR1 is SGHTA, CDR2 FQGNSA. The CDR3 loop spans 17 amino acids. The CDR3 loop reads CASSLVVSAAGYYEQYF. The CDR3 nucleotides are TGTGCCAGCAGCTTAGTAGTTTCGGCCGCAGGATACTACGAGCAGTACTTC.

The chain couples TRBV5-1 to TRBJ2-5, with a tentative D call TRBD2 (5 bases). The CDR3 covers 17 residues. The V end was cut by 2 bases, the J end by 5 bases, with 22 bases between. Per the germline V gene, CDR1 is SGHRS and CDR2 is YFSETQ. Here the CDR3 DNA reads TGCGCCAGCAGCTTCGGTGGGCTAGGAGGCGATAGGGAGACCCAGTACTTC. Residues: CASSFGGLGGDRETQYF.

The gene calls are TRBV30 and TRBJ2-1, with D possibly matching TRBD1 (7 bases). V shed 5 bases and J shed 9 bases, with 14 bases lying between them. Germline-derived CDR1 and CDR2 are GTSNPN and SVGIG (reference sequence). The CDR3 length is 12 residues. The CDR3 DNA follows: TGTGCCTGGGGGAGGACAGGAAGTGAGCAGTTCTTC. Its protein product is CAWGRTGSEQFF.

There are many counts of this clone. Other DNA sequences within the sample encode an identical CDR3. This rearrangement joins TRBV6-4 to TRBJ2-3; 12 positions match TRBD2. CDR1 is MRHNA, CDR2 SNTAGT, per germline. This CDR3 is built from 15 residues. Trimming took 3 bases from V and 3 from J; bases not matched to a gene: 1. Here the CDR3 DNA reads TGTGCCAGCAGTGAAACTAGCGGGGGGACAGATACGCAGTATTTT. Protein product: CASSETSGGTDTQYF.

The rearrangement uses TRBV5-5 and TRBJ2-1, with D possibly TRBD2 on 6 matching bases. In germline, CDR1 is SGHKS, CDR2 YYEKEE (reference sequence). CDR3 length: 13 residues. V was cut by 0 bases and J by 8 bases, with 9 bases left in between. The CDR3 loop is CASSLGPSDEQFF. CDR3 bases: TGTGCCAGCAGCTTGGGGCCTAGCGATGAGCAGTTCTTC.

The chain uses TRBV9 and TRBJ1-3; no firm D call. Trimming took off 5 bases at V and 7 bases at J, with 19 bases between the two ends. The CDR3 is made up of 15 amino acids. Germline values: CDR1 SGDLS, CDR2 YYNGEE. The CDR3 sequence is CASSPVGGGRNTIYF. CDR3 in DNA: TGTGCCAGCAGTCCGGTTGGAGGCGGTAGGAACACCATATATTTT.

V usage is TRBV18 and J usage is TRBJ1-4, with 7 bases matching TRBD1. Germline-derived CDR1 and CDR2 are KGHSH and LQKENI. The CDR3 is 18 residues long. Trimming took 3 bases from V and 1 from J; bases not matched to a gene: 11. CDR3 in amino acids: CASSPLPQGRRTNEKLFF. The DNA of the CDR3 is TGTGCCAGCTCACCTCTACCACAGGGGAGGCGAACTAATGAAAAACTGTTTTTT. The full variable domain, in which reference TRBV18 and TRBJ1-4 provide the parts outside the CDR3, is NAGVMQNPRHLVRRRGQEARLRCSPMKGHSHVYWYRQLPEEGLKFMVYLQKENIIDESGMPKERFSAEFPKEGPSILRIQQVVRGDSAAYFCASSPLPQGRRTNEKLFFGSGTQLSVL.

The chain links TRBV28 to TRBJ2-7; possible D gene TRBD1, 5 bases. Per germline, CDR1 MDHEN and CDR2 SYDVKM. The CDR3 extends over 14 amino acids. V was cut by 8 bases and J by 4 bases, with 18 bases left in between. The CDR3 DNA sequence: TGTGCCAGCGTTTCCCCAGGGAATCGGTACGAGCAGTACTTC. It translates to CASVSPGNRYEQYF.

The chain combines TRBV2 with TRBJ1-2, with 8 bases matching TRBD1. The junction had 4 bases not matched to a gene; V was cut back by 3 bases and J by 7 bases. The germline V gene has CDR1 SNHLY and CDR2 FYNNEI. The CDR3 has 13 amino acids. Here the CDR3 DNA reads TGTGCCAGCAGTGACCAGGGGGCGGCTGGCTACACCTTC. As protein: CASSDQGAAGYTF.

This clone has a handful of counts. This sequence joins TRBV7-8 and TRBJ2-7; tentatively, D is TRBD1 (5 bases). The V end lost 2 bases, the J end lost 4 bases, and 9 bases lay between the germline ends. Per the germline V gene, CDR1 is SGHVS and CDR2 is FQNEAQ. The CDR3 totals 13 residues. The CDR3 loop reads CASSLYQGYEQYF. In DNA, the CDR3 is TGTGCCAGCAGCTTATATCAGGGTTACGAGCAGTACTTC.

The CDR3 loop reads CASNDPRQSSYEQYF. The CDR3 DNA sequence: TGCGCCAGCAACGATCCGAGACAGAGCTCCTACGAGCAGTACTTC. The chain joins TRBV5-1 to TRBJ2-7; weak D call: TRBD1 (5 bases). This CDR3 contains 15 residues. Deletions cut 6 bases from V and 0 bases from J, with 16 bases between. CDR1 SGHRS and CDR2 YFSETQ come from the germline V gene.

The CDR3 is CASSRGAGDTQYF. DNA of the CDR3: TGTGCCAGCAGCCGGGGAGCGGGGGATACGCAGTATTTT. The rearrangement joins TRBV14 to TRBJ2-3, with 7 bases fitting TRBD2. Per the germline V gene, CDR1 is SGHDN and CDR2 is FVKESK. The V and J ends lost 4 bases and 6 bases, in that order; junction bases with no gene match: 4. The CDR3 sequence is 13 residues long.

The chain employs TRBV9 and TRBJ1-1; 8 bases are a match to TRBD1. V lost 2 bases and J lost 8; bases outside the gene matches: 5. The CDR3 runs 13 residues. Germline V gene data show CDR1 as SGDLS and CDR2 as YYNGEE. CDR3 loop: CASSVSGGVEAFF. CDR3 nucleotides: TGTGCCAGCAGCGTGTCAGGGGGCGTCGAAGCTTTCTTT.

J is TRBJ1-1 and V is TRBV29-1, with a weak D call TRBD1 (5 bases). Germline CDR1 reads SQVTM; CDR2 reads ANQGSEA. The CDR3 totals 14 residues. V lost 0 bases to trimming and J lost 8 bases, with 16 bases between them. The CDR3 sequence is CSVEEGKGAGEAFF. DNA for the CDR3: TGCAGCGTTGAAGAGGGGAAAGGGGCCGGGGAAGCTTTCTTT.

The chain is built from TRBV7-9 and TRBJ2-2; weak D call: TRBD2 (7 bases). The CDR3 covers 16 residues. Trimming stripped 5 bases from V and 6 bases from J, with 19 bases between. Germline V gene lookup returns CDR1 SEHNR and CDR2 FQNEAQ (reference sequence). For the CDR3, the DNA is TGTGCCAGCAGCCGAAGGGGGGGCATGACCGCCGGGGAGCTGTTTTTT. The encoded protein is CASSRRGGMTAGELFF.

This chain connects TRBV6-5 to TRBJ2-7, with a weak D call TRBD2 (5 bases). CDR1 and CDR2 from the germline V gene are MNHEY and SVGAGI. The V and J ends lost 6 bases and 4 bases respectively, with 13 bases between them. The CDR3 is 13 residues long. CDR3 protein: CASSRLSAYEQYF. CDR3 coding DNA: TGTGCCAGCAGCCGACTATCAGCTTACGAGCAGTACTTC.

The rearrangement uses TRBV6-4 and TRBJ1-2; 7 bases align to TRBD1. V was clipped by 6 bases and J by 3 bases; unmatched bases: 4. Germline CDR1 MRHNA, CDR2 SNTAGT. This CDR3 region has 13 residues. The chain's CDR3 is CASSADRDYGYTF. The CDR3 DNA follows: TGTGCCAGCAGCGCCGACAGGGACTATGGCTACACCTTC.